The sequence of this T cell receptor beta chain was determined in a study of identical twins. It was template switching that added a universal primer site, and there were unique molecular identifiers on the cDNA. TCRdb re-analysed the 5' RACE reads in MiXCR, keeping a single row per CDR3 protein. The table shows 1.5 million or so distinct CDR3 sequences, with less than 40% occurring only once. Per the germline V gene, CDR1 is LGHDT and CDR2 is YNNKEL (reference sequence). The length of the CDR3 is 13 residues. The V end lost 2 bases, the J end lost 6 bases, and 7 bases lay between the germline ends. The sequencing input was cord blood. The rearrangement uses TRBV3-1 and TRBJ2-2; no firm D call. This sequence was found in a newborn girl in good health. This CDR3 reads CASSQSTSGELFF. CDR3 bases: TGTGCCAGCAGCCAATCTACGTCCGGGGAGCTGTTTTTT. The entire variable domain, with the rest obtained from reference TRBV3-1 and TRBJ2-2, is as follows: DTAVSQTPKYLVTQMGNDKSIKCEQNLGHDTMYWYKQDSKKFLKIMFSYNNKELIINETVPNRFSPKSPDKAHLNLHINSLELGDSAVYFCASSQSTSGELFFGEGSRLTVL.